The rows below give T cell receptor beta chains drawn from one sample of a study of STAT5B mutations in CD4+ large granular lymphocyte leukemia. TCRdb's copy holds only in-frame clones and misses some; the assay was immunoSEQ multiplex PCR. This table has around 34,000 clones, around four fifths appearing once. The specimen sequenced was CD4+ T cells from blood buffy coats. The receptors stem from a human donor in good health. The CDR3 runs from the conserved cysteine through the conserved F or W. Fields, in order: clone size, J gene, V gene, D gene, CDR3 DNA, CDR3 protein. D genes are given only for firm matches. The size field is filled for only some rows; it gives once, few, many or a size class.

NA	TRBJ1-1	TRBV5-4	NA	TGTGCCAGCAGCTTCCCTCCAAACACTGAAGCTTTCTTT	CASSFPPNTEAFF
NA	TRBJ2-1	TRBV7-9	NA	TGTGCCAGCAACATCCCGAGGGGCCTATCCTACAATGAGCAGTTCTTC	CASNIPRGLSYNEQFF
NA	TRBJ2-1	TRBV18	TRBD1	TGTGCCAGCTCACCAGGGACAGGGGAATGGAATGAGCAGTTCTTC	CASSPGTGEWNEQFF
NA	TRBJ2-5	TRBV11-2	TRBD2	TGTGCCAGCAGCTGGAAAGCGGGACTCGGCGGGGAGACCCAGTACTTC	CASSWKAGLGGETQYF
NA	TRBJ2-5	TRBV7-3	NA	TGTGCCAGCAGCTTCGGCCAGGGCGGAGAGACCCAGTACTTC	CASSFGQGGETQYF
NA	TRBJ1-2	TRBV7-2	TRBD1	TGTGCCAGCAGCTTAACCCCGGGACAGGGGGCTGATGGCTACACCTTC	CASSLTPGQGADGYTF
NA	TRBJ2-3	TRBV6-1	NA	TGTGCCAGCAGTGACGGACCTGGGAGAAATACGCAGTATTTT	CASSDGPGRNTQYF
NA	TRBJ2-2	TRBV7-6	TRBD2	TGTGCCAGCAGCCCCCTAGCGGGAGTAGATACCGGGGAGCTGTTTTTT	CASSPLAGVDTGELFF
NA	TRBJ2-6	TRBV6-6	NA	TGTGCCAGCAGTAGACCGTCCTCTGGGGCCAACGTCCTGACTTTC	CASSRPSSGANVLTF
NA	TRBJ2-7	TRBV30	NA	TGTGCCTGGAGCACTTGGGTTGAGCAGTACTTC	CAWSTWVEQYF
NA	TRBJ2-1	TRBV4-3	TRBD2	TGCGCCAGCAGCCGCCTCCTAGCGGGAGTGGGCAATGAGCAGTTCTTC	CASSRLLAGVGNEQFF
NA	TRBJ2-7	TRBV29-1	NA	TGCAGCGTGGCCGCACAGGGTACAGCAACCTACGAGCAGTACTTC	CSVAAQGTATYEQYF
NA	TRBJ2-2	TRBV10-2	TRBD2	TGCGCCAGCAGAACTAGCGGGAACACCGGGGAGCTGTTTTTT	CASRTSGNTGELFF
NA	TRBJ2-7	TRBV5-1	NA	TGCGCCAGCAGACCTGACAGATACGAGCAGTACTTC	CASRPDRYEQYF
NA	TRBJ2-2	TRBV7-3	NA	TGTGCCAGCAGCCCCAGGGGGAGGGGGGCCGGGGAGCTGTTTTTT	CASSPRGRGAGELFF
NA	TRBJ1-5	TRBV19	NA	TGTGCCAGTAGTAGCATAGGGGTTCAGCCCCAGCATTTT	CASSSIGVQPQHF
NA	TRBJ2-7	TRBV28	NA	TGTGCCAGCAGTTCGGGGACCTTCTACGAGCAGTACTTC	CASSSGTFYEQYF
large	TRBJ1-1	TRBV29-1	NA	TGCAGCGTTGGGGTTCTTGGCACTGAAGCTTTCTTT	CSVGVLGTEAFF
NA	TRBJ2-7	TRBV27	NA	TGTGCCAGCAGTTTGTGGGGTCTCTCCTACGAGCAGTACTTC	CASSLWGLSYEQYF
once	TRBJ2-3	TRBV7-9	NA	TGTGCCAGCAGCTTAGAGGGGCGGGGGCAGTATTTT	CASSLEGRGQYF
few	TRBJ1-1	TRBV19	TRBD1	TGTGCCAGTACTCCCCGGGACAGGGCGGTTGGGTACACTGAAGCTTTCTTT	CASTPRDRAVGYTEAFF
NA	TRBJ2-7	TRBV27	TRBD2	TGTGCCAGCAGTTTAAGGCGGGAGGGAGGCGAGCAGTACTTC	CASSLRREGGEQYF
NA	TRBJ2-6	TRBV28	NA	TGTGCCAGCAGTTTTACGGGGGCCGGGGCCAACGTCCTGACTTTC	CASSFTGAGANVLTF
NA	TRBJ1-3	TRBV6-6	NA	TGTGCCAGCAGTAAAGAACAACACTCTGGAAACACCATATATTTT	CASSKEQHSGNTIYF
NA	TRBJ1-2	TRBV29-1	NA	TGCAGCGTTGTACAGGGTAACTATGGCTACACCTTC	CSVVQGNYGYTF
NA	TRBJ2-6	TRBV5-5	NA	TGTGCCAGCAGCTTTGTAGCGGAGGCAGGTGGGGCCAACGTCCTGACTTTC	CASSFVAEAGGANVLTF
NA	TRBJ1-6	TRBV5-1	NA	TGCGCCAGCAGCTTAATGGGGGGGGATTCACCCCTCCACTTT	CASSLMGGDSPLHF
NA	TRBJ1-5	TRBV18	TRBD1	TGTGCCAGCTCCCGTGGGGGACAGGATTTGAATCAGCCCCAGCATTTT	CASSRGGQDLNQPQHF
NA	TRBJ1-4	TRBV7-9	TRBD1	TGTGCCAGCAGCCGCAGACAGGGGGATGAAAAACTGTTTTTT	CASSRRQGDEKLFF
NA	TRBJ2-1	TRBV7-2	NA	TGTGCCAGCAGCTTGGAGAGCTACAATGAGCAGTTCTTC	CASSLESYNEQFF
NA	TRBJ1-5	TRBV21-1	NA	TGTGCCAGCAGCAAAGTATTGGCACAGGGGTCCAATCAGCCCCAGCATTTT	CASSKVLAQGSNQPQHF
NA	TRBJ2-3	TRBV19	NA	TGTGCCAGTAGGGCGGACATAAATACGCAGTATTTT	CASRADINTQYF
NA	TRBJ2-5	TRBV5-4	TRBD2	TGTGCCAGCAGCTCTGGACTAGCGGGAAAGCGAGAGACCCAGTACTTC	CASSSGLAGKRETQYF
NA	TRBJ2-5	TRBV7-8	TRBD2	TGTGCCAGCAGCTTAGAAGGCGGGAGAGGGGAGACCCAGTACTTC	CASSLEGGRGETQYF
NA	TRBJ1-5	TRBV5-3	NA	TGTGCCAGATCCCTGGTCGGCGACAGGATGATTTCTTTAGCTTTCCAGCCCCAGCATTTT	CARSLVGDRMISLAFQPQHF
NA	TRBJ2-1	TRBV10-3	TRBD2	TGTGCCATCAGCCTAGCGGGAGGGCGTGAGCAGTTCTTC	CAISLAGGREQFF
NA	TRBJ1-1	TRBV10-3	NA	TGTGCCATCAGTGAGATAGTGACAGCAGAAGCTTTCTTT	CAISEIVTAEAFF
NA	TRBJ2-7	TRBV6-1	TRBD1	TGTGCCAGCAGAAGACAGGGCCCGAGCTCCTACGAGCAGTACTTC	CASRRQGPSSYEQYF
NA	TRBJ2-3	TRBV12-5	TRBD2	TGTGCTAGTGGTTTTACTAGCGGGAGGAAGGACGGTACGCAGTATTTT	CASGFTSGRKDGTQYF
NA	TRBJ2-3	TRBV29-1	NA	TGCAGCGCCCGGAGTACTACCTTAACCACAGATACGCAGTATTTT	CSARSTTLTTDTQYF
NA	TRBJ2-2	TRBV9	NA	TGTGCCAGCAGCGTAAGACCAGGGGCGGACGGGGAGCTGTTTTTT	CASSVRPGADGELFF
NA	TRBJ2-2	TRBV7-8	NA	TGTGCCAGCAGGAACGCGGGGCCCACCGGGGAGCTGTTTTTT	CASRNAGPTGELFF
NA	TRBJ1-1	TRBV5-1	TRBD1	TGCGCCAGCAGCCGTACCGGGACAGCCAAGAACACTGAAGCTTTCTTT	CASSRTGTAKNTEAFF
NA	TRBJ2-1	TRBV9	NA	TGTGCCAGCAGCGTAGTCGATTGGAACAATGAGCAGTTCTTC	CASSVVDWNNEQFF
NA	TRBJ2-2	TRBV6-4	NA	TGTGCCAGCAGGCGGGAGAACACCGGGGAGCTGTTTTTT	CASRRENTGELFF
NA	TRBJ2-7	TRBV11-2	NA	TGTGCCAGCAGCTTGGACCTCTCCTACGAGCAGTACTTC	CASSLDLSYEQYF
NA	TRBJ2-1	TRBV7-6	NA	TGTGCCAGCAGCTTAGGGGTGAATAGGGACGTTAATTATGAGCAGTTCTTC	CASSLGVNRDVNYEQFF
NA	TRBJ2-2	TRBV5-1	NA	TGCGCCAGCAGCTTGGGGACCCTAGACACCGGGGAGCTGTTTTTT	CASSLGTLDTGELFF
NA	TRBJ2-2	TRBV9	TRBD2	TGTGCCAGCACCACACAGACTAGCGAAAACACCGGGGAGCTGTTTTTT	CASTTQTSENTGELFF
few	TRBJ2-2	TRBV7-7	NA	TGTGCCAGCAGCCCGTCCCGGGAGTCAGGGGAGCTGTTTTTT	CASSPSRESGELFF
NA	TRBJ2-7	TRBV5-1	NA	TGCGCCAGCAGCTTTCAACGTGTGGGCCACGAGCAGTACTTC	CASSFQRVGHEQYF
NA	TRBJ2-3	TRBV4-2	TRBD2	TGTGCCAGCAGTCAACCTGACGGGAGGGCCAAGGATACGCAGTATTTT	CASSQPDGRAKDTQYF
NA	TRBJ2-1	TRBV7-9	NA	TGTGCCAGCAGTATTCCCGGCTCCTACAATGAGCAGTTCTTC	CASSIPGSYNEQFF
NA	TRBJ1-2	TRBV29-1	NA	TGCAGCGCCCGGTGGGGGAATAACTATGGCTACACCTTC	CSARWGNNYGYTF
NA	TRBJ1-3	TRBV5-1	NA	TGCGCCAGCAGCCAGGACTTTTCTGGAAACACCATATATTTT	CASSQDFSGNTIYF
NA	TRBJ2-3	TRBV5-1	TRBD1	TGCGCCAGCAGCTTGGCAGGGGGTCCCGCCACAGATACGCAGTATTTT	CASSLAGGPATDTQYF
NA	TRBJ1-5	TRBV19	TRBD1	TGTGCCAGTAGGGCCATACTTCCGACAGGGCTTCAGCCCCAGCATTTT	CASRAILPTGLQPQHF
NA	TRBJ2-3	TRBV7-9	NA	TGTGCCAGCAGCTTTCCTAGGGGTCAGGGTACGCAGTATTTT	CASSFPRGQGTQYF
NA	TRBJ2-7	TRBV18	TRBD1	TGTGCCAGCTCACCACCCGGGACAGGGGCCTACGAGCAGTACTTC	CASSPPGTGAYEQYF
NA	TRBJ2-2	TRBV30	TRBD2	TGTGCCTGGATCAAACTAGCGGGGGGCCGCACCGGGGAGCTGTTTTTT	CAWIKLAGGRTGELFF